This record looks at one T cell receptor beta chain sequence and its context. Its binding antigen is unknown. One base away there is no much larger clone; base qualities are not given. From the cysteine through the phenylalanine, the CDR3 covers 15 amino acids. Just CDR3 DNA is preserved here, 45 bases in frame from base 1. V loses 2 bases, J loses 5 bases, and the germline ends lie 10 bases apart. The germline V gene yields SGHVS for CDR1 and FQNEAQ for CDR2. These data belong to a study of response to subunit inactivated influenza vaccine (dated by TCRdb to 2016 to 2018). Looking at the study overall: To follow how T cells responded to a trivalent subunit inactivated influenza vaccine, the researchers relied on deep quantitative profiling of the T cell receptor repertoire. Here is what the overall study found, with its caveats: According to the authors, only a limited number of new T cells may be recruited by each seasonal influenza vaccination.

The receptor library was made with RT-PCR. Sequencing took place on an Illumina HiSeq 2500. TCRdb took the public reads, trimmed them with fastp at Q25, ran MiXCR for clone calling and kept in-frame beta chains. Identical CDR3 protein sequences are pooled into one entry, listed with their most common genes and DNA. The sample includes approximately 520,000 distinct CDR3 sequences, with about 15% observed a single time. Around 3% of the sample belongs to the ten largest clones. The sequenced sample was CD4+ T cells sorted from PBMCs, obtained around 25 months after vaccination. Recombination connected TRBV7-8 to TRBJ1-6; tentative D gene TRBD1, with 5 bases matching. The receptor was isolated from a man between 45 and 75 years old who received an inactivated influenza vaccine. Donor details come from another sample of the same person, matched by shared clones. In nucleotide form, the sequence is TGTGCCAGCAGCTTAACACGACAGCATAATTCACCCCTCCACTTT. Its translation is CASSLTRQHNSPLHF. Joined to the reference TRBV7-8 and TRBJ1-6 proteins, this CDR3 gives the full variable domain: GAGVSQSPRYKVAKRGQDVALRCDPISGHVSLFWYQQALGQGPEFLTYFQNEAQLDKSGLPSDRFFAERPEGSVSTLKIQRTQQEDSAVYLCASSLTRQHNSPLHFGNGTRLTVT.